This T cell receptor beta chain was sequenced in a study of T cells expressing NK-cell markers. Study-level background: The authors sequenced eight donors, of whom seven were HCMV-seropositive and one was seronegative.

The CDR3 covers 13 residues. The germline CDR1 and CDR2 sequences are MDHEN and SYDVKM. TCRdb processed the 5' RACE reads again and assigns one entry to each CDR3 protein, with no DNA. The table for this sample gives about 260,000 distinct CDR3 sequences. This chain links TRBV28 with TRBJ2-7; TCRdb calls TRBD1, which cannot be checked without DNA. The sequencing sample was made of blood T cells: a sorted CD56 or NKG2C T cell subset, CD4+ or CD8+ T cells, or bulk PBMC T cells (not recorded which). The source is a woman aged 18 to 75 in good health. The CDR3: CASSPLIDYEQYF.